The 15 T cell receptor beta chains below all came from one sample that was sequenced in a study of blood T cell repertoires in COVID-19. This table comes from immunoSEQ multiplex PCR, and its TCRdb copy is limited to in-frame clones, with some not included. The sample consists of over 150,000 clones, roughly 88% of them appearing once. Specimen: PBMCs or T cells enriched from blood (not recorded which). Receptors were obtained from a woman aged 18-29 years who had recovered from COVID-19.

The rearrangement joins TRBV19 to TRBJ1-1; D not certain. The germline V gene encodes CDR1 LNHDA and CDR2 SQIVND (reference sequence). V shed 4 bases and J shed 12 bases, with 21 bases lying between them. This CDR3 has 14 amino acids. The chain's CDR3 is CASSKPALAGGSFF. The CDR3, as DNA: TGTGCCAGTAGTAAGCCGGCCTTGGCAGGCGGGTCTTTCTTT.

The rearrangement links TRBV7-9 to TRBJ2-3; a possible D gene is TRBD1 (5 bases). Germline lookup yields CDR1 SEHNR and CDR2 FQNEAQ (reference sequence). CDR3 size: 14 residues. Trimming removed 5 bases from V and 5 bases from J, with 14 bases in between. The CDR3 bases are TGTGCCAGCAGCGATAAGGGGCCGATAGATACGCAGTATTTT. This sequence encodes CASSDKGPIDTQYF.

The chain recombines TRBV4-2 with TRBJ2-7; TRBD1 aligns across 7 bases. Trimming removed 2 bases from V and 2 bases from J; junction bases left unmatched: 6. The CDR3 contains 15 residues. CDR1 is LGHNA and CDR2 is YNFKEQ in the germline V gene. The CDR3 sequence is CASSQWDSPTYEQYF. For the CDR3, the DNA is TGTGCCAGCAGCCAATGGGACAGCCCGACCTACGAGCAGTACTTC.

CDR3 loop: CASSYGQYEQYF. For the CDR3, the DNA is TGTGCCAGCAGTTATGGGCAATACGAGCAGTACTTC. V and J are TRBV6-6 and TRBJ2-7; D gene unclear. Trimming stripped 3 bases from V and 4 bases from J, with 7 bases between. The CDR3 contains 12 residues. From germline, CDR1 is MNHNY and CDR2 SVGAGI (reference sequence).

The rearrangement joins TRBV28 to TRBJ2-1; 7 bases fit TRBD2. This CDR3 contains 15 residues. The J segment lost 14 bases and the V segment lost 4 bases, leaving 17 bases of the junction unmatched. Germline CDR1 and CDR2: MDHEN and SYDVKM. Here the CDR3 DNA reads TGTGCCAGCAGTTCCTTAGCGGGTGTTCTCCACTGGGAGTTCTTC. Translating it yields CASSSLAGVLHWEFF.

The J gene is TRBJ2-3, the V gene TRBV5-1; D may be TRBD1 (5 bases). The CDR3 covers 16 residues. Germline CDR1 SGHRS, CDR2 YFSETQ. V was clipped by 0 bases and J by 0 bases, with 11 bases between them. The CDR3 protein is CASSLGVDTSTDTQYF. CDR3 in DNA: TGCGCCAGCAGCTTGGGCGTGGACACTAGCACAGATACGCAGTATTTT.

The gene calls are TRBV14 and TRBJ1-2; perhaps TRBD1 as D (5 bases). Trimming pared 0 bases from V and 4 bases from J, leaving 12 bases between. The CDR3 consists of 15 residues. The germline CDR1 and CDR2 sequences are SGHDN and FVKESK. This chain's CDR3 is CASSQEVDSVYGYTF. The DNA for the CDR3 is TGTGCCAGCAGCCAAGAGGTAGACAGCGTCTATGGCTACACCTTC.

The chain recombines TRBV15 with TRBJ2-7; 8 bases match TRBD2. This CDR3 contains 17 residues. J was trimmed by 5 bases and V by 1 base; bases with no gene match: 13. Germline CDR1 reads LNHNV; CDR2 reads YYDKDF (reference sequence). CDR3 bases: TGTGCCACCAGCAGAGCGGGTAGCGGGGTTGGGTTAGACGAGCAGTACTTC. It yields the protein CATSRAGSGVGLDEQYF.

The chain links TRBV2 to TRBJ2-3; no firm D call. Trimming cost V 6 bases and J 2 bases, with 6 bases left between them. Looked up from germline, CDR1 is SNHLY and CDR2 is FYNNEI. The CDR3 consists of 12 residues. CDR3: CASRGYTDTQYF. The CDR3 nucleotides read TGTGCCAGCAGGGGCTACACAGATACGCAGTATTTT. Drawing the rest from reference TRBV2 and TRBJ2-3, the complete variable domain is EPEVTQTPSHQVTQMGQEVILRCVPISNHLYFYWYRQILGQKVEFLVSFYNNEISEKSEIFDDQFSVERPDGSNFTLKIRSTKLEDSAMYFCASRGYTDTQYFGPGTRLTVL.

The rearrangement links TRBV19 to TRBJ1-4; D is uncertain. Germline CDR1 is LNHDA and CDR2 is SQIVND (reference sequence). V gave up 6 bases and J gave up 5 bases, with 22 bases separating them. The CDR3 length is 17 residues. CDR3 nucleotides: TGTGCCAGTAGCAAACCCCTCGGTCGAGGGAAGAATGAAAAACTGTTTTTT. Its protein is CASSKPLGRGKNEKLFF.

This chain joins TRBV3-1 (or the pseudogene TRBV3-2) and TRBJ1-4; TRBD1 aligns across 7 bases. After removal of 9 bases from V and 2 bases from J, the junction contained 3 bases not matched to a gene. Germline V gene data show CDR1 as LGHDT and CDR2 as YNNKEL (reference sequence). The CDR3 loop spans 13 amino acids. In DNA, the CDR3 is TGTGCCAGTGGGGACAGCACTAATGAAAAACTGTTTTTT. This translates into CASGDSTNEKLFF.

V and J are TRBV27 and TRBJ2-1; 12 bases agree with TRBD2. The J segment lost 7 bases and the V segment lost 5 bases, leaving 6 bases of the junction unmatched. Germline V gives CDR1 MNHEY, CDR2 SMNVEV (reference sequence). This CDR3 contains 15 residues. The CDR3 sequence: CASSLGTSGLNEQFF. The CDR3 DNA sequence: TGTGCCAGCAGTCTCGGGACTAGCGGGTTAAATGAGCAGTTCTTC.

The chain uses TRBV11-2 and TRBJ2-7; weak D call: TRBD2 (8 bases). Trimming took off 3 bases at V and 7 bases at J, with 16 bases between the two ends. CDR1 and CDR2 from the germline V gene are SGHAT and FQNNGV. This CDR3 spans 14 amino acids. This CDR3 is CASSFSGTVGEQYF. CDR3 sequence (DNA): TGTGCCAGCAGCTTTAGCGGGACAGTGGGAGAGCAGTACTTC.

V is TRBV21-1 and J is TRBJ2-1; no check of the table's D call, TRBD2, against the DNA was made. TRBV21-1 is designated a pseudogene. The CDR3 runs 16 residues. The chain's CDR3 is CASSSGRARTYNEQFF. The CDR3 DNA reads TGTGCCAGCAGTAGCGGGAGGGCCAGGACCTACAATGAGCAGTTCTTC.

The rearrangement links TRBV7-2 to TRBJ1-2, with D tentatively TRBD1 (6 bases). The V end lost 5 bases, the J end lost 6 bases, and 25 bases lay between the germline ends. The germline V gene has CDR1 SGHTA and CDR2 FQGNSA. The CDR3 covers 17 residues. This CDR3 reads CASSQRDPTQGVHGYTF. The CDR3 region has the DNA TGTGCCAGCAGCCAAAGGGACCCCACACAGGGTGTCCATGGCTACACCTTC.